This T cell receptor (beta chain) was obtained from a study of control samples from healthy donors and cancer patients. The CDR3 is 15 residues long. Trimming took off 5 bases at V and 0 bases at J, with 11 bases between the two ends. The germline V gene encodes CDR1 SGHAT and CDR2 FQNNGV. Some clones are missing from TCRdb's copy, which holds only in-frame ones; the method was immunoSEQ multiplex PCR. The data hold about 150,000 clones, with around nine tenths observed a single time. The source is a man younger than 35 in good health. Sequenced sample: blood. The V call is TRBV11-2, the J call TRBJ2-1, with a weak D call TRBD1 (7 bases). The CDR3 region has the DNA TGTGCCAGCAGCCTCCAGGGGGGCTCCTACAATGAGCAGTTCTTC. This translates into CASSLQGGSYNEQFF. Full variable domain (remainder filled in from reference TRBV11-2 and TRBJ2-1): EAGVAQSPRYKIIEKRQSVAFWCNPISGHATLYWYQQILGQGPKLLIQFQNNGVVDDSQLPKDRFSAERLKGVDSTLKIQPAKLEDSAVYLCASSLQGGSYNEQFFGPGTRLTVL.